These T cell receptor beta chains were read from a single sample in a study of identical twins. MiXCR, run by TCRdb on the 5' RACE reads, gives a single entry per CDR3 protein. Here the sample spans about 520,000 distinct CDR3 sequences, roughly a fifth being singletons. The same data also went into a second study, on T cells expressing NK-cell markers.

The sample consisted of CD4+ T cells sorted from blood. The receptors derive from a woman younger than 30 in good health. Both conserved end residues are part of each CDR3. D genes are given only for firm matches. The size field is filled for only some rows; it gives once, few, many or a size class.

CDR3	DNA	D	size	V	J
CASSLVPPDTQYF	TGTGCCAGCAGCTTAGTCCCCCCAGATACGCAGTATTTT	NA	many	TRBV11-2	TRBJ2-3
CASSSRDRVDTIYF	TGTGCCAGCAGTTCCCGGGACAGGGTTGACACCATATATTTT	TRBD1	few	TRBV12-3/TRBV12-4	TRBJ1-3
CSASTSGSLYEQYF	TGCAGTGCTTCAACTAGCGGGAGTTTATACGAGCAGTACTTC	TRBD2	NA	TRBV20-1	TRBJ2-7
CASSQEPLGGELFF	TGTGCCAGCAGCCAAGAGCCGCTCGGGGGGGAGCTGTTTTTT	NA	NA	TRBV3-1	TRBJ2-2
CSGGDRGYGYTF	TGCAGCGGAGGCGACAGGGGGTATGGCTACACCTTC	TRBD1	NA	TRBV29-1	TRBJ1-2
CASSSMGGRFTDTQYF	TGCGCCAGCAGCTCCATGGGGGGAAGATTCACAGATACGCAGTATTTT	NA	few	TRBV5-1	TRBJ2-3
CASSFIAGGTDTQYF	TGTGCTAGCAGCTTCATAGCGGGGGGCACAGATACGCAGTATTTT	TRBD2	NA	TRBV7-7	TRBJ2-3
CASSRNTGMGYGYTF	TGTGCCAGTAGTCGAAATACAGGGATGGGCTATGGCTACACCTTC	NA	few	TRBV19	TRBJ1-2
CASSQYRVGNETQYF	TGTGCCAGCAGCCAATACAGGGTAGGGAATGAGACCCAGTACTTC	NA	NA	TRBV7-2	TRBJ2-5
CASSLWRITEAFF	TGTGCCAGCAGCTTATGGCGGATCACTGAAGCTTTCTTT	NA	few	TRBV7-2	TRBJ1-1
CASSPSSSASGETQYF	TGTGCCAGCTCACCGAGCTCAAGCGCTTCGGGGGAGACCCAGTACTTC	NA	NA	TRBV18	TRBJ2-5
CASSLLAGASNEQFF	TGCGCCAGCAGCTTACTAGCGGGGGCGAGCAATGAGCAGTTCTTC	TRBD2	NA	TRBV5-1	TRBJ2-1
CSAREGVGAGYTF	TGCAGTGCTAGAGAGGGGGTTGGGGCTGGCTACACCTTC	NA	NA	TRBV20-1	TRBJ1-2
CASSYGQFFRYTF	TGTGCCAGCAGTTACGGACAGTTCTTCCGCTACACCTTC	NA	NA	TRBV6-2/TRBV6-3	TRBJ1-2
CASSLAPDRAYEQYF	TGTGCCAGCAGCTTGGCTCCGGACAGGGCCTACGAGCAGTACTTC	TRBD1	few	TRBV5-5	TRBJ2-7
CSAFPPNSGSHEQYF	TGCAGTGCTTTCCCTCCTAACAGTGGCTCCCACGAGCAGTACTTC	NA	NA	TRBV20-1	TRBJ2-7
CASRGGLGGYTF	TGTGCCAGCCGCGGGGGATTGGGTGGCTACACCTTC	NA	NA	TRBV7-8	TRBJ1-2
CASSLTRANEAFF	TGTGCCAGCAGCTTGACCAGGGCCAATGAAGCTTTCTTT	NA	few	TRBV7-9	TRBJ1-1
CSASRDRVTEAFF	TGCAGTGCTAGCCGGGACAGGGTCACTGAAGCTTTCTTT	TRBD1	many	TRBV20-1	TRBJ1-1
CSAGPPRPGNTQYF	TGCAGTGCTGGCCCCCCTAGGCCTGGTAATACGCAGTATTTT	NA	few	TRBV20-1	TRBJ2-3
CASSLMVEAPQHF	TGTGCCAGCAGCTTAATGGTCGAGGCCCCGCAGCATTTT	NA	few	TRBV7-9	TRBJ1-5
CASRPGGYTEREFRTDTQYF	TGTGCCAGCAGGCCTGGGGGCTACACCGAGCGGGAGTTCCGCACAGATACGCAGTATTTT	TRBD2	NA	TRBV25-1	TRBJ2-3
CASRVDGAQPQHF	TGTGCCAGCAGAGTGGATGGGGCACAGCCCCAGCATTTT	NA	few	TRBV12-3/TRBV12-4	TRBJ1-5
CSASAYYPSTDTQYF	TGCAGTGCTAGTGCCTACTACCCTAGCACAGATACGCAGTATTTT	NA	NA	TRBV20-1	TRBJ2-3
CSARAGGGRNTEAFF	TGCAGTGCTAGAGCAGGAGGCGGTAGGAACACTGAAGCTTTCTTT	NA	few	TRBV20-1	TRBJ1-1
CASSLRLAGDAGELFF	TGTGCCAGCAGCCTAAGACTAGCGGGAGACGCCGGGGAGCTGTTTTTT	TRBD2	NA	TRBV3-1	TRBJ2-2
CSARGWREPDTQYF	TGCAGTGCTAGAGGGTGGCGGGAACCAGATACGCAGTATTTT	NA	NA	TRBV20-1	TRBJ2-3
CASSLAGGIQPQHF	TGCGCCAGCAGCTTGGCCGGGGGGATTCAGCCCCAGCATTTT	NA	many	TRBV5-1	TRBJ1-5
CASEVGGPAKNIQYF	TGTGCCTCCGAGGTGGGAGGACCAGCCAAAAACATTCAGTACTTC	NA	NA	TRBV3-1	TRBJ2-4
CASSGGLGGRRYEQYF	TGCGCCAGCAGCGGCGGCCTTGGGGGGAGGAGGTACGAGCAGTACTTC	NA	NA	TRBV10-1	TRBJ2-7
CASSWDSSYYGYTF	TGTGCCAGCAGTTGGGACAGTAGCTACTATGGCTACACCTTC	TRBD1	NA	TRBV12-3/TRBV12-4	TRBJ1-2
CSARDPGARRGHNEQFF	TGCAGTGCTAGAGATCCCGGGGCCCGCCGTGGGCACAATGAGCAGTTCTTC	NA	NA	TRBV20-1	TRBJ2-1
CASSGGAGIIPHF	TGTGCCAGCAGTGGGGGAGCGGGCATAATTCCCCACTTC	NA	few	TRBV25-1	TRBJ2-7
CATRRRDISATNEKLFF	TGTGCCACGCGGCGCCGGGACATATCGGCAACTAATGAAAAACTGTTTTTT	NA	NA	TRBV19	TRBJ1-4
CASSQVRFEQYF	TGTGCCAGCAGCCAAGTGAGGTTCGAGCAGTACTTC	NA	few	TRBV3-1	TRBJ2-7
CASSLRWGQNEKLFF	TGCGCCAGCAGCTTAAGATGGGGACAGAATGAAAAACTGTTTTTT	TRBD1	few	TRBV5-1	TRBJ1-4
CASSQDCGNRSDEQFF	TGTGCCAGCAGCCAAGATTGCGGAAACAGGAGTGATGAGCAGTTCTTC	NA	NA	TRBV14	TRBJ2-1
CSVTSSNPPYNEQFF	TGCAGTGTAACTAGCTCCAACCCCCCCTACAATGAGCAGTTCTTC	NA	NA	TRBV20-1	TRBJ2-1
CSARPPSGTEAFF	TGCAGTGCTAGGCCGCCCTCGGGTACTGAAGCTTTCTTT	NA	NA	TRBV20-1	TRBJ1-1
CSVYRGHGYTF	TGCAGCGTCTACAGGGGGCACGGCTACACCTTC	TRBD1	NA	TRBV29-1	TRBJ1-2
CSVEGGPAGYGYTF	TGCAGCGTTGAAGGAGGCCCTGCGGGGTATGGCTACACCTTC	NA	NA	TRBV29-1	TRBJ1-2